This TCR beta chain was captured by sequencing in a study of CD8 T cells in ankylosing spondylitis. Ten or more counts support this clonotype. This CDR3 is built from 16 residues. The V and J ends lost 2 bases and 1 base respectively, with 12 bases between them. The germline V gene has CDR1 MGHDK and CDR2 SYGVNS. TCRdb analysed the 5' RACE reads with MiXCR anew, one entry per CDR3 protein. The table records 240,000 or so distinct CDR3 sequences, around 11% of them present only once. Sequencing was performed on blood, either unsorted or a sorted T cell fraction (not recorded which). The V and J genes are TRBV25-1 and TRBJ1-5, with a weak D call TRBD1 (5 bases). This TCR derives from a male donor with ankylosing spondylitis or in good health (not recorded which). The CDR3 DNA reads as TGTGCCAGCAGTGAAGTGGGGACGGCAAGCAATCAGCCCCAGCATTTT. Its protein is CASSEVGTASNQPQHF.